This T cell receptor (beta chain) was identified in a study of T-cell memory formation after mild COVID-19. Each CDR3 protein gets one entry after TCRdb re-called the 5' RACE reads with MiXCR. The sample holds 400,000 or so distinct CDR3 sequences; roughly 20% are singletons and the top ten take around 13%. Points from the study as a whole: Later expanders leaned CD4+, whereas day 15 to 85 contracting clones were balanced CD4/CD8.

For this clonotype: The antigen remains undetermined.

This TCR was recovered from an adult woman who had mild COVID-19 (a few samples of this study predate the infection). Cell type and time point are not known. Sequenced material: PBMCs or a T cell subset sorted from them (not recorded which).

CDR3 sequence: CAISESNEYTIYF. As DNA, the CDR3 is TGTGCCATCAGTGAGTCGAACGAATACACCATATATTTT. The V and J genes are TRBV10-3 and TRBJ1-3; no firm D call. The CDR3 sequence is 13 residues long. V dropped 0 bases and J dropped 8 bases, with 8 bases sitting between them. CDR1 is ENHRY and CDR2 is SYGVKD in the germline V gene.